The 26 T cell receptor beta chains listed next were all sequenced from one sample in a study of blood T cell repertoires in COVID-19. Repertoires were generated with immunoSEQ multiplex PCR, while TCRdb's copy carries only in-frame clones and drops some. Of 160,000 or so clones detected, 65% to 85% appear once; the ten largest clones hold more than 11%. Specimen: peripheral blood. The source of these receptors is a woman older than 75 with acute or convalescent COVID-19.

This chain joins TRBV28 and TRBJ2-7; D is unclear. CDR3 length: 15 residues. Germline lookup yields CDR1 MDHEN and CDR2 SYDVKM. V dropped 3 bases and J dropped 2 bases, with 14 bases sitting between them. The CDR3 is CASSFAAANPYEQYF. The CDR3, as DNA: TGTGCCAGCAGTTTTGCGGCAGCGAACCCCTACGAGCAGTACTTC.

This clone showed up just a few times. The V gene is TRBV4-2, the J gene TRBJ2-7; TRBD1 matches 9 bases. Losses at the gene ends were 3 bases for V and 3 bases for J; bases not matched to a gene: 6. The CDR3 has 15 amino acids. Per germline, CDR1 LGHNA and CDR2 YNFKEQ. The CDR3 DNA reads TGTGCCAGCAGCCAGCTTTCGACAGGGGGCTACGAGCAGTACTTC. This translates into CASSQLSTGGYEQYF.

CDR3: CASSFNRGRETQYF. DNA of the CDR3: TGTGCCAGCAGCTTTAACAGGGGGCGGGAGACCCAGTACTTC. The chain has TRBV7-2 and TRBJ2-5; TRBD1 matches 9 bases. The germline gives CDR1 SGHTA, CDR2 FQGNSA. V shed 3 bases and J 5 bases; nucleotides not matched to a gene: 4. This CDR3 is 14 amino acids long.

The CDR3 DNA reads TGTGCCACCAGCAGAGTTAGGGGGCCAGATACGCAGTATTTT. The encoded protein is CATSRVRGPDTQYF. This chain joins TRBV15 and TRBJ2-3; TRBD1 agrees at 7 bases. CDR3 size: 14 residues. The V segment lost 1 base and the J segment 4 bases; nucleotides outside the gene matches: 2. CDR1 and CDR2 from the germline V gene are LNHNV and YYDKDF (reference sequence).

The V call is TRBV2, the J call TRBJ2-7, with D perhaps TRBD1 (5 bases). Germline CDR1 and CDR2: SNHLY and FYNNEI. Between the trimmed V and J ends, which lost 7 bases and 0 bases, there was a span of 13 bases. This CDR3 comprises 14 residues. Here the CDR3 DNA reads TGTGCCAGCATCGCCCAGGACACCTCCTACGAGCAGTACTTC. Translated: CASIAQDTSYEQYF.

This clone turned up a few times. The genes are TRBV7-2 and TRBJ2-1, with TRBD2 identical over 7 bases. Germline CDR1 SGHTA, CDR2 FQGNSA. V lost 3 bases to trimming and J lost 3 bases; unmatched junction nucleotides: 2. The CDR3 length is 14 residues. The CDR3 is CASSFSGYYNEQFF. The CDR3 DNA reads as TGTGCCAGCAGCTTTAGCGGGTACTACAATGAGCAGTTCTTC.

This clone was observed once. This chain uses TRBV28 with TRBJ1-5; D is perhaps TRBD1 (5 bases). V lost 6 bases and J lost 7, with 16 bases in between. The V gene's germline CDR1 is MDHEN and CDR2 SYDVKM. This CDR3 spans 14 amino acids. The CDR3 region is CASSLEQGRQPQHF. Written as DNA, the CDR3 is TGTGCCAGCAGCTTGGAGCAGGGTAGGCAGCCCCAGCATTTT.

This chain uses TRBV5-1 with TRBJ2-3; TRBD2 aligns across 8 bases. Germline CDR1 SGHRS, CDR2 YFSETQ. V was pared by 0 bases and J by 2 bases, with 5 bases of the junction left unmatched. The CDR3 runs to 16 residues. The CDR3 loop is CASSLDGRGATDTQYF. CDR3 DNA: TGCGCCAGCAGCTTGGATGGGCGGGGGGCCACAGATACGCAGTATTTT.

This clone was recorded many times. This chain connects TRBV7-9 to TRBJ2-2, with 7 bases that match TRBD1. Germline V gene lookup returns CDR1 SEHNR and CDR2 FQNEAQ (reference sequence). The ends lost 5 bases at V and 5 bases at J; junction bases unmatched: 17. The length of the CDR3 is 18 residues. CDR3 loop: CASSPGYYRGLGTGELFF. CDR3 bases: TGTGCCAGCAGCCCCGGTTACTACAGGGGCTTGGGGACCGGGGAGCTGTTTTTT.

The chain couples TRBV10-1 to TRBJ2-1, with a tentative D call TRBD1 (5 bases). V was trimmed by 4 bases and J by 5 bases, leaving 18 bases between them. From germline, CDR1 is WNHNN and CDR2 SYGVQD (reference sequence). The CDR3 has 16 amino acids. This chain's CDR3 is CASSGGLVILDNEQFF. As DNA, the CDR3 is TGCGCCAGCAGTGGGGGCTTGGTCATCCTGGACAATGAGCAGTTCTTC.

The chain recombines TRBV5-5 with TRBJ1-6; perhaps TRBD1 as D (6 bases). Trimming took 0 bases from V and 6 from J, leaving 10 bases between them. The length of the CDR3 is 15 residues. Germline CDR1 is SGHKS and CDR2 is YYEKEE (reference sequence). The CDR3 here is CASSLGGQSNSPLHF. The CDR3 nucleotides are TGTGCCAGCAGCTTGGGAGGACAGTCTAATTCACCCCTCCACTTT. The full variable domain, in which reference TRBV5-5 and TRBJ1-6 provide the parts outside the CDR3, is DAGVTQSPTHLIKTRGQQVTLRCSPISGHKSVSWYQQVLGQGPQFIFQYYEKEERGRGNFPDRFSARQFPNYSSELNVNALLLGDSALYLCASSLGGQSNSPLHFGNGTRLTVT.

This chain uses TRBV9 with TRBJ2-2; D perhaps matches TRBD2 (6 bases). The V and J ends lost 3 bases and 5 bases respectively, with 17 bases between them. The CDR3 totals 16 residues. CDR1 SGDLS and CDR2 YYNGEE come from the germline V gene. CDR3 residues: CASSEGGFVTTGELFF. CDR3 sequence (DNA): TGTGCCAGCAGCGAGGGAGGTTTCGTCACTACCGGGGAGCTGTTTTTT.

The chain links TRBV7-9 to TRBJ1-6; 9 bases fit TRBD1. Germline values: CDR1 SEHNR, CDR2 FQNEAQ (reference sequence). The CDR3 spans 15 residues. J was trimmed by 9 bases and V by 3 bases; bases with no gene match: 6. CDR3 region: CASSFDRGVTSPLHF. In DNA, the CDR3 is TGTGCCAGCAGCTTTGACAGGGGGGTAACTTCACCCCTCCACTTT.

The V call is TRBV6-2 or TRBV6-3, the J call TRBJ2-6, with 10 positions matching TRBD2. Germline V gene data show CDR1 as MNHEY and CDR2 as SVGEGT. V gave up 7 bases and J gave up 0 bases; unmatched junction bases: 27. CDR3 length: 24 amino acids. The CDR3 reads CASTPSALSGRAARLSSGANVLTF. The CDR3 nucleotides read TGTGCCAGCACCCCTTCAGCGCTGAGCGGGAGGGCCGCTCGACTTTCCTCTGGGGCCAACGTCCTGACTTTC.

The V gene is TRBV6-2 or TRBV6-3, the J gene TRBJ2-2, with no clear D. The ends were cut back, 2 bases at V and 5 bases at J, with 9 bases in the middle. Germline V gene sequence: CDR1 MNHEY, CDR2 SVGEGT. This CDR3 spans 14 amino acids. In DNA, the CDR3 is TGTGCCAGCAGTTACCTTCGGCGGACCGGGGAGCTGTTTTTT. Protein: CASSYLRRTGELFF.

This clone showed up just a few times. Here the CDR3 reads CASSSARREAFF. CDR3 DNA sequence: TGTGCCAGCAGTTCAGCGCGACGGGAAGCTTTCTTT. The chain carries TRBV28 and TRBJ1-1; D remains unclear. CDR1 and CDR2 from the germline V gene are MDHEN and SYDVKM. The CDR3 extends over 12 amino acids. Between the trimmed V and J ends, which lost 4 bases and 8 bases, there was a span of 11 bases.

V and J are TRBV30 and TRBJ1-6; 7 bases are shared with TRBD1. J lost 16 bases, V lost 1 base, and 10 bases had no gene match. There are 13 residues in the CDR3. In germline, CDR1 is GTSNPN, CDR2 SVGIG (reference sequence). The CDR3 DNA is TGTGCCTGGAGTGCCGGGACAGCTAACTCTCTCCACTTT. This sequence encodes CAWSAGTANSLHF.

This clone was observed at least ten times. The chain uses TRBV6-6 and TRBJ1-1; 10 bases are shared with TRBD1. Trimming cost V 4 bases and J 7 bases; bases outside gene matches: 6. The CDR3 loop spans 14 amino acids. Germline-derived CDR1 and CDR2 are MNHNY and SVGAGI (reference sequence). CDR3 residues: CASSWIGQGGEAFF. The CDR3 DNA reads as TGTGCCAGCAGTTGGATCGGACAGGGGGGTGAAGCTTTCTTT.

The chain combines TRBV4-1 with TRBJ1-2, with 8 positions matching TRBD1. V shed 4 bases, J shed 8 bases, and the junction held 15 bases outside the gene matches. This CDR3 comprises 16 residues. The germline V gene encodes CDR1 MGHRA and CDR2 YSYEKL. The CDR3 bases are TGCGCCAGCAGCCTAAATACCGGGACAGGCTATACCGGCTACACCTTC. Its translation: CASSLNTGTGYTGYTF.

V is TRBV28 and J is TRBJ2-5; 8 bases line up with TRBD1. The germline CDR1 and CDR2 sequences are MDHEN and SYDVKM. The CDR3 loop spans 15 amino acids. The trim removed 6 bases at V and 4 bases at J, leaving 10 bases unmatched. CDR3 in DNA: TGTGCCAGCAGCCGTGTAGACAGGGGAGGAGAGACCCAGTACTTC. It encodes CASSRVDRGGETQYF.

The count of this clone is one. Relative to the germline gene, one junction end is altered; a read error may explain this. The CDR3 is CASQGMNSEAFF. Written as DNA, the CDR3 is TGTGCCAGCCAGGGGATGAACTCTGAAGCTTTCTTT. The rearrangement joins TRBV3-1 (or the pseudogene TRBV3-2) to TRBJ1-1; TRBD1 might be the D (6 bases). The CDR3 runs 12 residues. CDR1 and CDR2 from the germline V gene are LGHDT and YNNKEL (reference sequence).

This sequence joins TRBV16 and TRBJ2-6; D is unresolved. CDR3 size: 16 residues. The V gene's germline CDR1 is KGHSY and CDR2 FQNENV. Trimming took off 0 bases at V and 0 bases at J, with 6 bases between the two ends. The CDR3: CASSQSPSSGANVLTF. The DNA for the CDR3 is TGTGCCAGCAGCCAATCCCCGAGCTCTGGGGCCAACGTCCTGACTTTC.

The chain uses TRBV5-5 and TRBJ2-6, with D possibly being TRBD1 (5 bases). The length of the CDR3 is 15 residues. Trimming removed 3 bases from V and 1 base from J, with 8 bases in between. CDR1 is SGHKS and CDR2 is YYEKEE in the germline V gene (reference sequence). In DNA, the CDR3 is TGTGCCAGCAGCTCCCAGGGTTCTGGGGCCAACGTCCTGACTTTC. The encoded protein is CASSSQGSGANVLTF. Supplemented by reference TRBV5-5 and TRBJ2-6, the full variable domain reads DAGVTQSPTHLIKTRGQQVTLRCSPISGHKSVSWYQQVLGQGPQFIFQYYEKEERGRGNFPDRFSARQFPNYSSELNVNALLLGDSALYLCASSSQGSGANVLTFGAGSRLTVL.

This clone was seen ten or more times. The chain employs TRBV7-9 and TRBJ2-4, with 8 bases identical to TRBD2. Losses at the gene ends were 4 bases for V and 4 bases for J; bases not matched to a gene: 6. This CDR3 region has 15 residues. Germline V CDR1 and CDR2: SEHNR, FQNEAQ (reference sequence). The CDR3 protein is CASSSPGGAKNIQYF. CDR3 in DNA: TGTGCCAGCAGCTCCCCCGGGGGGGCAAAAAACATTCAGTACTTC.

The chain employs TRBV27 and TRBJ1-2, with 7 bases that match TRBD1. The CDR3 consists of 13 residues. With 3 bases clipped from V and 4 bases from J, the junction kept 2 bases outside the gene matches. Germline V gene lookup returns CDR1 MNHEY and CDR2 SMNVEV (reference sequence). As DNA, the CDR3 is TGTGCCAGCAGTTTCCGGACAGGCTATGGCTACACCTTC. Translating it yields CASSFRTGYGYTF.

The chain combines TRBV6-4 with TRBJ2-1, with TRBD2 matching over 7 bases. The CDR3 runs 16 residues. The V and J ends lost 5 bases and 3 bases, in that order; junction bases with no gene match: 10. CDR1 MRHNA and CDR2 SNTAGT come from the germline V gene. CDR3 sequence (DNA): TGTGCCAGCAGTTCTTCCCTAGCGGTTAGCTACAATGAGCAGTTCTTC. Protein sequence: CASSSSLAVSYNEQFF.